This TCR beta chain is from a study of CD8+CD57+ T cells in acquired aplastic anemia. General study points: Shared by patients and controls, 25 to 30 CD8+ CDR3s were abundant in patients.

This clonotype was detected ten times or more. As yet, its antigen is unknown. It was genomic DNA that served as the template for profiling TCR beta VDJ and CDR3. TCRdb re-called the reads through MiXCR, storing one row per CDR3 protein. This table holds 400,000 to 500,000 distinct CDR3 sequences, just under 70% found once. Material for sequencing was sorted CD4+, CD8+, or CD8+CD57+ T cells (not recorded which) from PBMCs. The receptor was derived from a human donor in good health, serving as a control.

The CDR3 loop is CASSDPGGSYEQYF. CDR3 sequence (DNA): TGCGCCAGCAGTGATCCGGGAGGTTCCTACGAGCAGTACTTC. The rearrangement joins TRBV10-1 to TRBJ2-7; 7 bases agree with TRBD2. Germline V gives CDR1 WNHNN, CDR2 SYGVQD (reference sequence). This CDR3 is 14 amino acids long. V trimming: 3 bases; J trimming: 1 base; junction bases outside the gene matches: 3.